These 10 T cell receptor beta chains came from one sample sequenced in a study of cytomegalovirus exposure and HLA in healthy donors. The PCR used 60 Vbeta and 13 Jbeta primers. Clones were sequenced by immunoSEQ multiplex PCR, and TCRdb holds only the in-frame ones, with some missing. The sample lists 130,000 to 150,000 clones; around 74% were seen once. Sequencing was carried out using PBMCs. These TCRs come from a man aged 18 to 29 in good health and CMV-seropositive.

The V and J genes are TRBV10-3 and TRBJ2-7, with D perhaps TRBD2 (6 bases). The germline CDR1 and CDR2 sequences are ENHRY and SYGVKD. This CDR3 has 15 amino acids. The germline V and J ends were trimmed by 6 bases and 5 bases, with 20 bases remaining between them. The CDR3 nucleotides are TGTGCCATCAGGACTCCGGGACTTCGACATAACGAGCAGTACTTC. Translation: CAIRTPGLRHNEQYF.

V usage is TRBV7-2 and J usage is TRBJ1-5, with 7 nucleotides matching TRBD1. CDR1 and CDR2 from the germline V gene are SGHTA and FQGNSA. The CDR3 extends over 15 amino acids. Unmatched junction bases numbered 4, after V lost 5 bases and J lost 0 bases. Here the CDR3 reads CASSTAGGSNQPQHF. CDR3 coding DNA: TGTGCCAGCAGCACCGCAGGGGGTAGCAATCAGCCCCAGCATTTT.

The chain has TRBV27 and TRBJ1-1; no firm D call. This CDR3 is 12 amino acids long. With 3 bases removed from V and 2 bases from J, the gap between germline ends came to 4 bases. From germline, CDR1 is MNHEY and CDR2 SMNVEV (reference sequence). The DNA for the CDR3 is TGTGCCAGCAGTTTCTTTAACACTGAAGCTTTCTTT. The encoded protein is CASSFFNTEAFF.

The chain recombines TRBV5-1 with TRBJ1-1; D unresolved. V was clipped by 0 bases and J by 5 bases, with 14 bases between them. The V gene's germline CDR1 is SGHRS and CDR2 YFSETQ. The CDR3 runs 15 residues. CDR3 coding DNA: TGCGCCAGCAGCTTGGGTGCGGGGTTGGGGACTGAAGCTTTCTTT. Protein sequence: CASSLGAGLGTEAFF.

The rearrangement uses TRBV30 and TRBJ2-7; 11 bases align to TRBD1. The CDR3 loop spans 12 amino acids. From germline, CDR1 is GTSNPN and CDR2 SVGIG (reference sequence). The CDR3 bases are TGTGTCGTCGGGACAGGGGGCTACGAGCAGTACTTC. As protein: CVVGTGGYEQYF. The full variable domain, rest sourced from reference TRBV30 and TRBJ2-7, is SQTIHQWPATLVQPVGSPLSLECTVEGTSNPNLYWYRQAAGRGLQLLFYSVGIGQISSEVPQNLSASRPQDRQFILSSKKLLLSDSGFYLCVVGTGGYEQYFGPGTRLTVT.

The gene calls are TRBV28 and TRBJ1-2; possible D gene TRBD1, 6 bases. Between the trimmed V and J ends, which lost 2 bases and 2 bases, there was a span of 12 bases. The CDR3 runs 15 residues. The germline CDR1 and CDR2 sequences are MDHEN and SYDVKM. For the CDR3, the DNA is TGTGCCAGCAGTTTAAACCCCGGACAGAACTATGGCTACACCTTC. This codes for CASSLNPGQNYGYTF.

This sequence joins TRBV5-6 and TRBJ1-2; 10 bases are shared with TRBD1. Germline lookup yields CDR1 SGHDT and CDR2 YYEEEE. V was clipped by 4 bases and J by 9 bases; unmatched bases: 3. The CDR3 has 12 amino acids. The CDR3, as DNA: TGTGCCAGCAGCCCGGGACAGGGGAGCTACACCTTC. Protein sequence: CASSPGQGSYTF.

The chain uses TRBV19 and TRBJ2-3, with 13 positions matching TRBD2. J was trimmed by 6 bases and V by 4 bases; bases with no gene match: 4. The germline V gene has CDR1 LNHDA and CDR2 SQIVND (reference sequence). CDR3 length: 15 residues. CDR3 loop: CASSTGLAGTDTQYF. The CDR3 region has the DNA TGTGCCAGTAGTACGGGACTAGCGGGAACCGATACGCAGTATTTT.

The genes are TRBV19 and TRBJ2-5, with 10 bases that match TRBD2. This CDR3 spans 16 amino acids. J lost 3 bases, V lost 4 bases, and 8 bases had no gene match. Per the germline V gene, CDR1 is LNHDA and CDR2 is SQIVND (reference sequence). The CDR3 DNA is TGTGCCAGTAGTACAGTTCTAGCGGGAGAGGAAGAGACCCAGTACTTC. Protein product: CASSTVLAGEEETQYF.

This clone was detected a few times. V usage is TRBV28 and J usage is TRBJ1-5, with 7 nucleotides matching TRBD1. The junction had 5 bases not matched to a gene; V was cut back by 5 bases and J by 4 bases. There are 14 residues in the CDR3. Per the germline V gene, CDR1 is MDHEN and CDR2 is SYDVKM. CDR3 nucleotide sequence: TGTGCCAGCAGTCTAAGGGACAGAAATCAGCCCCAGCATTTT. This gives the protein CASSLRDRNQPQHF.